Below, 19 T cell receptor beta chains from the same sample are listed, as sequenced in a study of T cell responses to AZD1222 COVID-19 vaccine. Clones were read by immunoSEQ multiplex PCR, and TCRdb kept only the in-frame ones, dropping some. There are fewer than 110,000 clones in the sample; 91% occur only once, and about 50% lies in the top ten. The sample consisted of peripheral blood, taken on day 0 of AZD1222 vaccination. The receptors derive from an adult in good health.

This chain uses TRBV29-1 with TRBJ1-3; D unresolved. V lost 3 bases, J lost 0 bases, and 9 bases lay in between. The CDR3 length is 14 residues. CDR1 is SQVTM, CDR2 ANQGSEA, per germline. This chain's CDR3 is CSVDSDFSGNTIYF. CDR3 nucleotides: TGCAGCGTTGATTCGGACTTCTCTGGAAACACCATATATTTT.

The CDR3 coding sequence is TGTGCCAGCAGCTGGGACAGGGCCTCCTACGAGCAGTACTTC. This sequence encodes CASSWDRASYEQYF. J is TRBJ2-7 and V is TRBV7-8, with TRBD1 matching over 9 bases. Per the germline V gene, CDR1 is SGHVS and CDR2 is FQNEAQ. Trimming at V came to 4 bases and at J to 0 bases, leaving 1 base not matched to a gene. The CDR3 consists of 14 residues.

The rearrangement uses TRBV7-2 and TRBJ1-1; 7 bases fit TRBD1. V lost 0 bases and J lost 8; bases outside the gene matches: 9. The germline V gene has CDR1 SGHTA and CDR2 FQGNSA. The CDR3 spans 15 residues. The CDR3 DNA is TGTGCCAGCAGCTTAGCGGGGCCAGGGGGTTCAGAAGCTTTCTTT. Protein sequence: CASSLAGPGGSEAFF. The entire variable domain, with the rest obtained from reference TRBV7-2 and TRBJ1-1, is as follows: GAGVSQSPSNKVTEKGKDVELRCDPISGHTALYWYRQSLGQGLEFLIYFQGNSAPDKSGLPSDRFSAERTGGSVSTLTIQRTQQEDSAVYLCASSLAGPGGSEAFFGQGTRLTVV.

In its sample, this clone was seen a few times. This chain connects TRBV6-2 or TRBV6-3 to TRBJ1-3; D gene uncertain. Germline CDR1 reads MNHEY; CDR2 reads SVGEGT. The CDR3 runs to 15 residues. Between the trimmed V and J ends, which lost 4 bases and 0 bases, there was a span of 10 bases. The CDR3 sequence: CASSSPRHSGNTIYF. The CDR3 DNA reads TGTGCCAGCAGTTCCCCACGGCACTCTGGAAACACCATATATTTT.

This clone was observed a single time. The rearrangement links TRBV30 to TRBJ1-2; D may be TRBD1 (6 bases). Germline CDR1 GTSNPN, CDR2 SVGIG (reference sequence). The CDR3 has 13 residues. The V gene lost 0 bases and the J gene lost 6 bases, with 11 bases spanning the gap. This CDR3 is CAWSVLRGDGYTF. The CDR3 DNA reads as TGTGCCTGGAGTGTACTCAGGGGCGATGGCTACACCTTC.

The chain carries TRBV6-2 or TRBV6-3 and TRBJ2-1; possible D gene TRBD2, 5 bases. Germline lookup yields CDR1 MNHEY and CDR2 SVGEGT. CDR3 length equals 13 residues. V lost 3 bases, J lost 8 bases, and 11 bases lay in between. DNA of the CDR3: TGTGCCAGCAGTTATGATGCCGGGGATGAGCAGTTCTTC. This gives the protein CASSYDAGDEQFF.

This clone was counted a single time. The V gene is TRBV5-1, the J gene TRBJ1-2; D ambiguous. Deletions cut 0 bases from V and 12 bases from J, with 12 bases between. The CDR3 extends over 12 amino acids. Germline V gene sequence: CDR1 SGHRS, CDR2 YFSETQ. CDR3 sequence reads: CASSLDLTTNTF. The CDR3 DNA reads TGCGCCAGCAGCTTGGACCTTACTACGAACACCTTC.

V usage is TRBV7-8 and J usage is TRBJ2-7, with D possibly TRBD2 on 5 matching bases. The CDR3 has 15 amino acids. Germline V gene data show CDR1 as SGHVS and CDR2 as FQNEAQ. Deletions cut 0 bases from V and 0 bases from J, with 9 bases between. The CDR3 loop reads CASSLALGSSYEQYF. The CDR3 region has the DNA TGTGCCAGCAGCTTAGCCCTAGGGAGCTCCTACGAGCAGTACTTC.

This chain links TRBV10-3 with TRBJ1-1, with 7 bases matching TRBD1. The CDR3 extends over 15 amino acids. Germline values: CDR1 ENHRY, CDR2 SYGVKD. Trimming removed 6 bases from V and 4 bases from J; junction bases left unmatched: 11. Written as DNA, the CDR3 is TGTGCCATCAGGGGACAGCTTAACGGCCTCACTGAAGCTTTCTTT. It yields the protein CAIRGQLNGLTEAFF.

This clone is a singleton in its sample. V gene TRBV6-1 combines with J gene TRBJ1-5; 9 nucleotides agree with TRBD1. Germline V gene data show CDR1 as MNHNS and CDR2 as SASEGT. This CDR3 region has 15 residues. Trimming at V came to 2 bases and at J to 6 bases, leaving 5 bases not matched to a gene. CDR3 residues: CASSEMGQGSQPQHF. Written as DNA, the CDR3 is TGTGCCAGCAGTGAAATGGGACAGGGCAGTCAGCCCCAGCATTTT.

This chain links TRBV5-5 with TRBJ2-3; 13 bases fit TRBD2. The germline V gene has CDR1 SGHKS and CDR2 YYEKEE (reference sequence). The CDR3 runs 16 residues. The junction had 5 bases not matched to a gene; V was cut back by 3 bases and J by 4 bases. CDR3 region: CASSSGTSGTADTQYF. The CDR3 region has the DNA TGTGCCAGCAGCTCGGGGACTAGCGGGACCGCAGATACGCAGTATTTT.

The chain recombines TRBV12-2 with TRBJ1-5. TRBV12-2 is a known pseudogene. The CDR3 consists of 16 residues. CDR3 DNA sequence: TGTGCAAGTCGCTTAAGTCGAATTAATAGCAATCAGCCCCAGCATTTT. It yields the protein CASRLSRINSNQPQHF.

The chain carries TRBV7-9 and TRBJ2-2, with 11 bases aligning to TRBD2. CDR1 is SEHNR, CDR2 FQNEAQ, per germline (reference sequence). This CDR3 spans 16 amino acids. The J segment lost 1 base and the V segment lost 6 bases, leaving 4 bases of the junction unmatched. CDR3 sequence reads: CASSTSGRGNTGELFF. The DNA of the CDR3 is TGTGCCAGCAGTACTAGCGGGAGAGGGAACACCGGGGAGCTGTTTTTT.

The rearrangement links TRBV5-1 to TRBJ2-1, with 7 bases identical to TRBD2. The ends lost 7 bases at V and 4 bases at J; junction bases unmatched: 8. Germline-derived CDR1 and CDR2 are SGHRS and YFSETQ. The CDR3 runs to 14 residues. Written as DNA, the CDR3 is TGCGCCAGCTCTAGCGGTCCAATGTACAATGAGCAGTTCTTC. Amino acid sequence: CASSSGPMYNEQFF.

The V and J genes are TRBV7-8 and TRBJ1-5, with TRBD1 matching over 8 bases. Germline V gene sequence: CDR1 SGHVS, CDR2 FQNEAQ. V was pared by 5 bases and J by 3 bases, with 6 bases of the junction left unmatched. The CDR3 length is 15 residues. This chain's CDR3 is CASSAGTGTNQPQHF. The CDR3 nucleotides read TGTGCCAGCAGCGCCGGGACAGGTACCAATCAGCCCCAGCATTTT. The complete variable domain, with remaining parts taken from reference TRBV7-8 and TRBJ1-5, reads GAGVSQSPRYKVAKRGQDVALRCDPISGHVSLFWYQQALGQGPEFLTYFQNEAQLDKSGLPSDRFFAERPEGSVSTLKIQRTQQEDSAVYLCASSAGTGTNQPQHFGDGTRLSIL.

The chain recombines TRBV27 with TRBJ1-6; D gene uncertain. The CDR3 totals 17 residues. In germline, CDR1 is MNHEY, CDR2 SMNVEV (reference sequence). V lost 5 bases, J lost 0 bases, and 14 bases lay in between. This CDR3 is CASSRKVGSSYNSPLHF. The CDR3, as DNA: TGTGCCAGCAGTCGAAAGGTGGGGAGCTCCTATAATTCACCCCTCCACTTT.

The rearrangement uses TRBV7-2 and TRBJ2-5; 14 bases line up with TRBD2. CDR1 and CDR2 (germline): SGHTA, FQGNSA. The CDR3 covers 19 residues. After removal of 3 bases from V and 2 bases from J, the junction contained 11 bases not matched to a gene. The CDR3 is CASSFAGGGLAGEQETQYF. The DNA for the CDR3 is TGTGCCAGCAGCTTCGCGGGGGGGGGACTAGCGGGAGAGCAAGAGACCCAGTACTTC.

This clone was counted a single time. The V call is TRBV5-8, the J call TRBJ2-2, with 9 nucleotides matching TRBD2. After removal of 2 bases from V and 5 bases from J, the junction contained 4 bases not matched to a gene. Per the germline V gene, CDR1 is SGHTS and CDR2 is YDEGEE. The CDR3 extends over 15 amino acids. The CDR3 bases are TGTGCCAGCAGCTTTAGCGGGAGTTGGACCGGGGAGCTGTTTTTT. Translated, it gives CASSFSGSWTGELFF.

The genes are TRBV3-1 (or the pseudogene TRBV3-2) and TRBJ2-7; D remains ambiguous. The CDR3 runs to 15 residues. Trimming cost V 4 bases and J 0 bases, with 13 bases left between them. The V gene's germline CDR1 is LGHDT and CDR2 YNNKEL (reference sequence). CDR3 in DNA: TGTGCCAGCAGCCGGCTTCCCTTATTCTCCTACGAGCAGTACTTC. This encodes CASSRLPLFSYEQYF.